This is a list of T cell receptor beta chains from one sample in a study of blood T cell repertoires in COVID-19. TCRdb's table, derived via immunoSEQ multiplex PCR, lists solely in-frame clones and lacks some. This table holds 95,000 to 150,000 clones, roughly 84% found once. The specimen sequenced was PBMCs or T cells enriched from blood (not recorded which). The receptors were gathered from a woman aged 25 to 39 who had recovered from COVID-19. CDR3s include the opening cysteine and the closing phenylalanine or tryptophan. D genes are given only for firm matches. A clone size is listed for some rows: how often the clone was seen (once, few, many), or a class if it is expanded.

v_gene	abundance	d_gene	j_gene	CDR3nt	CDR3aa
TRBV7-8	NA	NA	TRBJ1-1	TGTGCCAGCATCCACAGTTTCACCATGAACACTGAAGCTTTCTTT	CASIHSFTMNTEAFF
TRBV6-5	NA	NA	TRBJ1-2	TGTGCCAGCAGACCCACTGCAGGTATTGGCTACACCTTC	CASRPTAGIGYTF
TRBV18	NA	TRBD1	TRBJ1-6	TGTGCCAGCTCACCCCAAACTAGGCTACAGGGGGATTCACCCCTCCACTTT	CASSPQTRLQGDSPLHF
TRBV18	few	NA	TRBJ1-1	TGTGCCAGCTCACCCGCACAACAACAAGGGGGCACTGAAGCTTTCTTT	CASSPAQQQGGTEAFF
TRBV25-1	NA	TRBD1	TRBJ1-1	TGTGCCAGCGCCGGGGACAGCCTGAACACTGAAGCTTTCTTT	CASAGDSLNTEAFF
TRBV28	NA	TRBD2	TRBJ2-2	TGTGCCAGCATTTCAAGCGCGGGAGGTGTTACCGGGGAGCTGTTTTTT	CASISSAGGVTGELFF
TRBV9	NA	TRBD1	TRBJ1-2	TGTGCCAGCGCATGGACAGGTGATGGCTATGGCTACACCTTC	CASAWTGDGYGYTF
TRBV27	once	NA	TRBJ2-1	TGTGCCAGCAGTTTCTCGGGAGCGGGCTACAATGAGCAGTTCTTC	CASSFSGAGYNEQFF
TRBV19	NA	NA	TRBJ2-2	TGTGCCAGTAGATGGGGCTCCGGGGAGCTGTTTTTT	CASRWGSGELFF
TRBV4-1	NA	TRBD1	TRBJ2-7	TGCGCCAGCAGCAACCGGGACAGGGTACCCTACGAGCAGTACTTC	CASSNRDRVPYEQYF
TRBV30	NA	NA	TRBJ2-4	TGTGCCTGGAGTGTACTGAGTGGAGCCAAAAACATTCAGTACTTC	CAWSVLSGAKNIQYF
TRBV4-3	NA	NA	TRBJ2-1	TGCGCCAGCAGCCAAGACCTAGGGGGGGTCTCCTCCCGGGTTGAGCAGTTCTTC	CASSQDLGGVSSRVEQFF
TRBV9	NA	TRBD1	TRBJ1-6	TGTGCCAGCGCCCCGGGACAGGGAAATTCACCCCTCCACTTT	CASAPGQGNSPLHF